These 12 T cell receptor beta chains came from one sample sequenced in a study of cytomegalovirus exposure and HLA in healthy donors. The PCR was carried out with 60 Vbeta primers and 13 Jbeta primers. Sequenced by immunoSEQ multiplex PCR; TCRdb stores in-frame clones only, minus some. The sample has around 130,000 clones; approximately 8.8% are singletons. Sequencing was done on a sample of PBMCs. The receptors stem from a middle-aged man in good health and CMV-seronegative.

The chain is built from TRBV4-1 and TRBJ2-5; D is possibly TRBD2 (6 bases). V gave up 4 bases and J gave up 5 bases, with 11 bases separating them. The CDR3 runs 13 residues. Germline-derived CDR1 and CDR2 are MGHRA and YSYEKL. The chain's CDR3 is CASSRLTRETQYF. CDR3 sequence (DNA): TGCGCCAGCAGCCGATTGACTAGGGAGACCCAGTACTTC.

This clone was seen a few times. The rearrangement links TRBV23-1 to TRBJ2-7; 7 bases fit TRBD1. TRBV23-1 is flagged as an ORF with uncertain function. J was trimmed by 2 bases and V by 6 bases; bases with no gene match: 13. This CDR3 region has 16 residues. The CDR3 nucleotides are TGCGCCAGCAGAACCTCACCCGGGACAGCAACCTACGAGCAGTACTTC. Translated: CASRTSPGTATYEQYF.

This clone was seen a few times. The chain recombines TRBV5-5 with TRBJ1-1, with D tentatively TRBD1 (5 bases). Germline CDR1 SGHKS, CDR2 YYEKEE (reference sequence). This CDR3 is 14 amino acids long. The ends were cut back, 1 base at V and 4 bases at J, with 11 bases in the middle. This CDR3 reads CASSLMGRGTEAFF. The CDR3 DNA follows: TGTGCCAGCAGCTTGATGGGGCGGGGCACTGAAGCTTTCTTT.

This clone appeared a few times. The chain combines TRBV19 with TRBJ1-4, with D perhaps TRBD1 (5 bases). The CDR3 length is 16 residues. The germline V gene has CDR1 LNHDA and CDR2 SQIVND (reference sequence). V was pared by 3 bases and J by 5 bases, with 16 bases between. For the CDR3, the DNA is TGTGCCAGTAGTATCTTGGCTGGGGAGGGGAATGAAAAACTGTTTTTT. Encoded protein: CASSILAGEGNEKLFF.

This clone was counted between two and nine times. V and J are TRBV5-4 and TRBJ1-1; TRBD1 agrees at 7 bases. Looked up from germline, CDR1 is SGHNT and CDR2 is YYREEE (reference sequence). V trimming: 4 bases; J trimming: 1 base; junction bases outside the gene matches: 10. This CDR3 contains 16 residues. The CDR3, as DNA: TGTGCCAGCAGCCCAAGACAGGGAGGCGCGAACACTGAAGCTTTCTTT. It is translated as CASSPRQGGANTEAFF.

The sample holds a few counts of this clone. The CDR3 nucleotides are TGCAGCGCAGGACAAGACTATGGCTACACCTTC. Its translation is CSAGQDYGYTF. This chain joins TRBV29-1 and TRBJ1-2, with D possibly TRBD1 on 5 matching bases. The CDR3 spans 11 residues. V was shortened by 7 bases and J by 3 bases, with 9 bases between the two germline ends. Germline lookup yields CDR1 SQVTM and CDR2 ANQGSEA. The entire variable domain, with the rest obtained from reference TRBV29-1 and TRBJ1-2, is as follows: SAVISQKPSRDICQRGTSLTIQCQVDSQVTMMFWYRQQPGQSLTLIATANQGSEATYESGFVIDKFPISRPNLTFSTLTVSNMSPEDSSIYLCSAGQDYGYTFGSGTRLTVV.

This chain links TRBV19 with TRBJ2-6, with D perhaps matching TRBD1 (5 bases). The germline CDR1 and CDR2 sequences are LNHDA and SQIVND (reference sequence). Trimming took 5 bases from V and 0 from J, leaving 11 bases between them. This CDR3 contains 16 residues. Written as DNA, the CDR3 is TGTGCCAGTAGTGAGACAGTGAACTCTGGGGCCAACGTCCTGACTTTC. Residues: CASSETVNSGANVLTF. The variable domain in full, completed from reference TRBV19 and TRBJ2-6, reads DGGITQSPKYLFRKEGQNVTLSCEQNLNHDAMYWYRQDPGQGLRLIYYSQIVNDFQKGDIAEGYSVSREKKESFPLTVTSAQKNPTAFYLCASSETVNSGANVLTFGAGSRLTVL.

This clone came up a few times. V gene TRBV7-9 combines with J gene TRBJ1-2; D gene unclear. V lost 4 bases to trimming and J lost 2 bases, with 14 bases between them. This CDR3 has 15 amino acids. Germline V gene lookup returns CDR1 SEHNR and CDR2 FQNEAQ (reference sequence). The CDR3 bases are TGTGCCAGCAGCTCGAGGGCGACGGGGAACTATGGCTACACCTTC. It encodes CASSSRATGNYGYTF.

This rearrangement joins TRBV21-1 to TRBJ2-1; the table gives TRBD2 as D, unverified against the DNA. TRBV21-1 is a listed pseudogene. There are 14 residues in the CDR3. The CDR3 DNA follows: TGTGCCAGCAGCAGGGACTGGAGCCCTAATGAGCAGTTCTTC. This sequence encodes CASSRDWSPNEQFF.

The chain employs TRBV28 and TRBJ2-7; 10 bases align to TRBD1. This CDR3 region has 16 residues. With 4 bases clipped from V and 4 bases from J, the junction kept 10 bases outside the gene matches. CDR1 and CDR2 (germline): MDHEN, SYDVKM. The CDR3 DNA reads TGTGCCAGCAGTTCTCTCCGGGACAGGGGAAGATACGAGCAGTACTTC. Translation gives CASSSLRDRGRYEQYF.

The chain has TRBV5-6 and TRBJ1-2, with unresolved D. The CDR3 consists of 15 residues. Germline V CDR1 and CDR2: SGHDT, YYEEEE. The V end was cut by 4 bases, the J end by 8 bases, with 21 bases between. The DNA for the CDR3 is TGTGCCAGCAGCACCCGTGTGACACAAACCTGGGGCTACACCTTC. Protein: CASSTRVTQTWGYTF.

This chain links TRBV2 with TRBJ2-1, with 10 bases matching TRBD2. J was trimmed by 8 bases and V by 4 bases; bases with no gene match: 14. Germline CDR1 SNHLY, CDR2 FYNNEI. The CDR3 runs to 17 residues. The CDR3 coding sequence is TGTGCCAGCAGTGGGCTAGCGGGGGTAGTACATTTCTATGAGCAGTTCTTC. It encodes CASSGLAGVVHFYEQFF.